The 28 T cell receptor beta chains listed next were all sequenced from one sample in a study of chemoradiotherapy in HPV16-positive cancers. Profiled with immunoSEQ multiplex PCR; TCRdb holds only in-frame clones, not every one. This sample has 25,000 to 30,000 clones, with approximately 84% found just once. The material sequenced was blood, taken from a patient who underwent chemoradiotherapy. The origin of the receptors is a human donor with HPV-associated anogenital cancer.

The rearrangement joins TRBV27 to TRBJ1-5; 12 bases fit TRBD1. The V and J ends lost 2 bases and 2 bases, in that order; junction bases with no gene match: 7. Germline CDR1 reads MNHEY; CDR2 reads SMNVEV (reference sequence). The CDR3 loop spans 18 amino acids. The CDR3: CASSLGSGTGGGNQPQHF. The CDR3 DNA reads TGTGCCAGCAGTTTAGGGAGTGGGACAGGGGGCGGCAATCAGCCCCAGCATTTT.

This clone was detected once. The rearrangement links TRBV6-6 to TRBJ1-6; TRBD1 agrees at 8 bases. CDR3 length equals 16 residues. V lost 6 bases, J lost 1 base, and 5 bases stayed unmatched. Germline V gives CDR1 MNHNY, CDR2 SVGAGI (reference sequence). CDR3 amino acids: CASSGTGGSYNSPLHF. For the CDR3, the DNA is TGTGCCAGCAGCGGAACAGGGGGATCCTATAATTCACCCCTCCACTTT.

This clone occurred once. CDR3 sequence: CASSPPGYSGNTIYF. CDR3 nucleotide sequence: TGTGCCAGCTCACCACCGGGTTACTCTGGAAACACCATATATTTT. The chain combines TRBV18 with TRBJ1-3; D is unclear. V lost 0 bases and J 0 bases, leaving 6 bases between the germline ends. In germline, CDR1 is KGHSH, CDR2 LQKENI. The CDR3 covers 15 residues.

This chain links TRBV7-8 with TRBJ2-2; D unresolved. V was cut by 5 bases and J by 7 bases, with 8 bases left in between. CDR3 size: 12 residues. Germline V gives CDR1 SGHVS, CDR2 FQNEAQ. The CDR3 nucleotides are TGTGCCAGCAGCCCACATATCGGGGAGCTGTTTTTT. Translated, it gives CASSPHIGELFF.

The genes are TRBV5-5 and TRBJ2-2; no clear D. Trimming removed 0 bases from V and 8 bases from J, with 11 bases in between. This CDR3 region has 14 residues. Germline CDR1 reads SGHKS; CDR2 reads YYEKEE (reference sequence). This CDR3 is CASSLDPGAGELFF. The CDR3 DNA follows: TGTGCCAGCAGCTTGGATCCGGGTGCGGGGGAGCTGTTTTTT.

The rearrangement joins TRBV7-8 to TRBJ1-1; 7 bases map to TRBD1. Trimming removed 4 bases from V and 1 base from J; junction bases left unmatched: 3. Germline CDR1 reads SGHVS; CDR2 reads FQNEAQ. This CDR3 has 14 amino acids. The CDR3: CASSSGQANTEAFF. CDR3 in DNA: TGTGCCAGCAGCTCAGGACAGGCGAACACTGAAGCTTTCTTT.

The chain is built from TRBV2 and TRBJ1-1; D gene unclear. V was pared by 8 bases and J by 0 bases, with 13 bases between. Germline V gives CDR1 SNHLY, CDR2 FYNNEI. The CDR3 is 14 amino acids. CDR3 sequence reads: CASLTQAVNTEAFF. The CDR3 DNA is TGTGCCAGCCTCACCCAGGCGGTGAACACTGAAGCTTTCTTT.

The chain joins TRBV7-2 to TRBJ2-5; D perhaps matches TRBD1 (5 bases). Trimming pared 1 base from V and 2 bases from J, leaving 11 bases between. Germline lookup yields CDR1 SGHTA and CDR2 FQGNSA. This CDR3 has 15 residues. The DNA for the CDR3 is TGTGCCAGCAGCTTAGGCGGCAAGGGGCAAGAGACCCAGTACTTC. Protein sequence: CASSLGGKGQETQYF.

J is TRBJ2-1 and V is TRBV7-6; TRBD2 might be the D (5 bases). The CDR3 has 17 amino acids. Germline loops: CDR1 SGHVS, CDR2 FNYEAQ. With 5 bases removed from V and 0 bases from J, the gap between germline ends came to 17 bases. The CDR3 loop is CASSGGGAASSYNEQFF. CDR3 DNA sequence: TGTGCCAGCAGCGGTGGAGGAGCAGCGAGCTCCTACAATGAGCAGTTCTTC. Combining the CDR3 with reference TRBV7-6 and TRBJ2-1 gives the whole variable domain GAGVSQSPRYKVTKRGQDVALRCDPISGHVSLYWYRQALGQGPEFLTYFNYEAQQDKSGLPNDRFSAERPEGSISTLTIQRTEQRDSAMYRCASSGGGAASSYNEQFFGPGTRLTVL.

This CDR3 is CASSVPRDVPSTDTQYF. Here the CDR3 DNA reads TGTGCCAGCAGCGTACCCCGGGACGTACCGAGCACAGATACGCAGTATTTT. The rearrangement links TRBV9 to TRBJ2-3; D could derive from TRBD1 or TRBD2 (5 bases each). The V gene lost 1 base and the J gene lost 0 bases, with 15 bases spanning the gap. In germline, CDR1 is SGDLS, CDR2 YYNGEE. CDR3 length: 17 residues.

A single count supports this clone. This chain uses TRBV2 with TRBJ1-4, with 8 bases aligning to TRBD1. The CDR3 sequence is 18 residues long. CDR1 is SNHLY, CDR2 FYNNEI, per germline. Trimming cost V 5 bases and J 10 bases; bases outside gene matches: 21. CDR3 DNA: TGTGCCAGCAGTCCCGGAAACAGGGGGGGTGACGAGCGAAGAAAACTGTTTTTT. Protein: CASSPGNRGGDERRKLFF.

The chain employs TRBV5-1 and TRBJ2-1, with a weak D call TRBD2 (6 bases). Trimming left V 1 base short and J 6 bases short, with 14 bases between. Germline V lookup: CDR1 SGHRS, CDR2 YFSETQ. This CDR3 spans 15 amino acids. In nucleotides, the CDR3 is TGCGCCAGCAGCTTGTCTCGGGGCGGGGCCAATGAGCAGTTCTTC. Translating it yields CASSLSRGGANEQFF.

This clone was counted only a few times. The chain links TRBV10-1 to TRBJ1-2; TRBD1 is a possible D gene (5 bases). The CDR3 covers 14 residues. The germline CDR1 and CDR2 sequences are WNHNN and SYGVQD (reference sequence). The ends were cut back, 6 bases at V and 3 bases at J, with 14 bases in the middle. The CDR3 nucleotides are TGCGCCAGCAGGAGGGGTCTTTGGGACTATGGCTACACCTTC. Encoded protein: CASRRGLWDYGYTF.

The chain recombines TRBV9 with TRBJ2-5; TRBD2 might be the D (5 bases). V was trimmed by 2 bases and J by 3 bases, leaving 14 bases between them. The CDR3 is 15 residues long. Germline loops: CDR1 SGDLS, CDR2 YYNGEE. Written as DNA, the CDR3 is TGTGCCAGCAGCGTCTTAGGCGGGTTGGAAGAGACCCAGTACTTC. Translation gives CASSVLGGLEETQYF.

This rearrangement joins TRBV14 to TRBJ2-5, with D perhaps matching TRBD2 (5 bases). Trimming left V 0 bases short and J 4 bases short, with 15 bases between. The CDR3 is 16 amino acids. Germline V lookup: CDR1 SGHDN, CDR2 FVKESK. CDR3 in amino acids: CASSQDPEGWRETQYF. The CDR3 region has the DNA TGTGCCAGCAGCCAAGATCCTGAGGGATGGAGAGAGACCCAGTACTTC.

The V and J genes are TRBV19 and TRBJ2-4; D tentatively reads TRBD1 or TRBD2 (5 bases each). The V gene lost 5 bases and the J gene lost 6 bases, with 20 bases spanning the gap. CDR1 is LNHDA, CDR2 SQIVND, per germline (reference sequence). The CDR3 runs 16 residues. CDR3 nucleotide sequence: TGTGCCAGTAGTGCATCTCAGGGAGTCAGGGCAAACATTCAGTACTTC. This translates into CASSASQGVRANIQYF.

The chain recombines TRBV29-1 with TRBJ1-2; no clear D. The CDR3 has 12 amino acids. Per the germline V gene, CDR1 is SQVTM and CDR2 is ANQGSEA. V lost 3 bases to trimming and J lost 4 bases, with 9 bases between them. The CDR3, as DNA: TGCAGCGTTGATGCGGGATCCTATGGCTACACCTTC. Translation gives CSVDAGSYGYTF.

The chain couples TRBV7-2 to TRBJ2-2; no clear D. Trimming stripped 5 bases from V and 1 base from J, with 5 bases between. This CDR3 has 13 amino acids. Germline V gene lookup returns CDR1 SGHTA and CDR2 FQGNSA. The CDR3 loop reads CASSPRNTGELFF. The CDR3 DNA reads TGTGCCAGCAGCCCTAGGAACACCGGGGAGCTGTTTTTT. Using reference TRBV7-2 and TRBJ2-2 for the parts outside the CDR3, the full variable domain is GAGVSQSPSNKVTEKGKDVELRCDPISGHTALYWYRQSLGQGLEFLIYFQGNSAPDKSGLPSDRFSAERTGGSVSTLTIQRTQQEDSAVYLCASSPRNTGELFFGEGSRLTVL.

The V call is TRBV6-1, the J call TRBJ2-7; 9 positions agree with TRBD1. This CDR3 is built from 15 residues. V lost 4 bases to trimming and J lost 1 base; unmatched junction nucleotides: 5. CDR1 MNHNS and CDR2 SASEGT come from the germline V gene. CDR3: CASSGRDRASYEQYF. The CDR3 coding sequence is TGTGCCAGCAGTGGAAGGGACAGGGCATCCTACGAGCAGTACTTC.

This chain uses TRBV6-1 with TRBJ2-3; possibly TRBD2 for D (7 bases). Germline assignment: CDR1 MNHNS and CDR2 SASEGT. V lost 4 bases and J lost 1, with 12 bases in between. This CDR3 comprises 15 residues. The CDR3 here is CASSVGGGGTDTQYF. In DNA form, the CDR3 reads TGTGCCAGCAGTGTGGGAGGGGGAGGCACAGATACGCAGTATTTT.

The chain combines TRBV5-1 with TRBJ2-1; TRBD2 agrees at 9 bases. From germline, CDR1 is SGHRS and CDR2 YFSETQ. Trimming took 0 bases from V and 7 from J; bases not matched to a gene: 8. This CDR3 comprises 16 residues. Written as DNA, the CDR3 is TGCGCCAGCAGCTTGGTGGCGGGGGGGGGTTTTAATGAGCAGTTCTTC. This codes for CASSLVAGGGFNEQFF.

The chain has TRBV7-9 and TRBJ2-3; possible D gene TRBD2, 5 bases. The V gene's germline CDR1 is SEHNR and CDR2 FQNEAQ (reference sequence). Trimming removed 5 bases from V and 0 bases from J, with 9 bases in between. The CDR3 loop spans 14 amino acids. The CDR3 loop reads CASSLSGSTDTQYF. The CDR3 coding sequence is TGTGCCAGCAGCCTGAGCGGAAGCACAGATACGCAGTATTTT.

This clone is a singleton in its sample. The V and J genes are TRBV27 and TRBJ1-1; a weak D match, TRBD1 (5 bases). The germline CDR1 and CDR2 sequences are MNHEY and SMNVEV (reference sequence). Trimming pared 2 bases from V and 5 bases from J, leaving 12 bases between. The CDR3 length is 14 residues. This chain's CDR3 is CASSLSTGRTEAFF. Here the CDR3 DNA reads TGTGCCAGCAGTTTAAGTACAGGTCGGACTGAAGCTTTCTTT.

CDR3 protein: CASSVGSGGAYEQYF. The CDR3 DNA reads TGTGCCAGCAGCGTTGGTAGCGGGGGTGCCTACGAGCAGTACTTC. This chain connects TRBV9 to TRBJ2-7; 9 bases align to TRBD2. This CDR3 is built from 15 residues. The germline V gene has CDR1 SGDLS and CDR2 YYNGEE. V lost 2 bases, J lost 2 bases, and 5 bases stayed unmatched.

This clone was detected once. The chain combines TRBV6-1 with TRBJ1-5; tentatively, D is TRBD1 (5 bases). The CDR3 has 13 amino acids. V lost 7 bases, J lost 6 bases, and 13 bases lay in between. Germline V gene lookup returns CDR1 MNHNS and CDR2 SASEGT. The chain's CDR3 is CASTSGGTQPQHF. The CDR3 DNA is TGTGCCAGCACTTCCGGGGGGACTCAGCCCCAGCATTTT.

This clone was detected once. The rearrangement links TRBV30 to TRBJ2-6, with D perhaps given as TRBD1 or TRBD2 (5 bases each). Germline assignment: CDR1 GTSNPN and CDR2 SVGIG (reference sequence). The CDR3 contains 15 residues. Trimming stripped 4 bases from V and 2 bases from J, with 12 bases between. The CDR3 DNA reads as TGTGCCTGGATTTTGAGGGGAACTGGGGCCAACGTCCTGACTTTC. This translates into CAWILRGTGANVLTF.

The genes are TRBV5-1 and TRBJ2-3; perhaps D is TRBD1 or TRBD2 (6 bases each). Germline CDR1 SGHRS, CDR2 YFSETQ. Trimming left V 0 bases short and J 4 bases short, with 18 bases between. The CDR3 has 17 amino acids. CDR3 protein: CASSLGLTGRRADTQYF. DNA for the CDR3: TGCGCCAGCAGCTTGGGATTGACAGGTCGGAGGGCAGATACGCAGTATTTT.

This clone was recorded only once. This rearrangement joins TRBV11-2 to TRBJ1-2, with D maybe TRBD1 (6 bases). The germline gives CDR1 SGHAT, CDR2 FQNNGV. Trimming took 5 bases from V and 4 from J, leaving 11 bases between them. The CDR3 length is 13 residues. The CDR3 nucleotides are TGTGCCAGCAGCCCGGACAGAATCTATGGCTACACCTTC. Protein product: CASSPDRIYGYTF.